This TCR beta chain was found in a study of T cells in Graves' hyperthyroidism and ophthalmopathy. It was RNA transcripts that yielded the amplified TCR beta CDR3 regions. HTBI primers were employed in a first-round RT-PCR of the TCR CDR3. TCRdb recomputed calls from the multiplex PCR reads with MiXCR, one row per CDR3 protein. This table holds 310,000 or so distinct CDR3 sequences, 17% found once. CDR1 SGHTA and CDR2 FQGNSA come from the germline V gene. V lost 1 base to trimming and J lost 2 bases, with 5 bases between them. The CDR3 is 13 amino acids. This clonotype was picked up many times. The sequencing sample was made of blood. The source of this sequence is an older woman with Graves' ophthalmopathy. V usage is TRBV7-2 and J usage is TRBJ2-5; D is ambiguous. The CDR3: CASSLGAQETQYF. CDR3 DNA: TGTGCCAGCAGCTTAGGGGCACAAGAGACCCAGTACTTC.